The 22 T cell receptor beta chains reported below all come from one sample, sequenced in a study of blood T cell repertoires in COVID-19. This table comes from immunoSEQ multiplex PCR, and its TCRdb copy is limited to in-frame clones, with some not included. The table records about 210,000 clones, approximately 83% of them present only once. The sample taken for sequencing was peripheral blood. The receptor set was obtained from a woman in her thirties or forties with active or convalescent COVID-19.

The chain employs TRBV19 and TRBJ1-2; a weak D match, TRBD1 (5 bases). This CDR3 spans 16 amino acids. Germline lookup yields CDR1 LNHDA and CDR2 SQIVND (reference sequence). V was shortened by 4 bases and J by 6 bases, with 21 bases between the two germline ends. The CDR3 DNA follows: TGTGCCAGTAGTACCGTCAGTTTGGGGCGGAAGGATGGCTACACCTTC. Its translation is CASSTVSLGRKDGYTF.

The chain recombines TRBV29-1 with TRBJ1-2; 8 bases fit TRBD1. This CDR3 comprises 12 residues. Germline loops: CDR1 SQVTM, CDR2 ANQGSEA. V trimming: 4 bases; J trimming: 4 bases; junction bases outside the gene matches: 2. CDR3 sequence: CSVGTGGYGYTF. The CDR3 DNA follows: TGCAGCGTTGGAACAGGGGGCTATGGCTACACCTTC. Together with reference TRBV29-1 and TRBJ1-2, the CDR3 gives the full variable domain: SAVISQKPSRDICQRGTSLTIQCQVDSQVTMMFWYRQQPGQSLTLIATANQGSEATYESGFVIDKFPISRPNLTFSTLTVSNMSPEDSSIYLCSVGTGGYGYTFGSGTRLTVV.

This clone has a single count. CDR3 sequence: CASSVPRTGAGNTIYF. CDR3 in DNA: TGTGCCAGCAGTGTACCGAGGACAGGGGCCGGAAACACCATATATTTT. This sequence joins TRBV2 and TRBJ1-3, with TRBD1 matching over 9 bases. The V gene's germline CDR1 is SNHLY and CDR2 FYNNEI. V shed 4 bases and J 4 bases; nucleotides not matched to a gene: 8. This CDR3 contains 16 residues. Together with reference TRBV2 and TRBJ1-3, the CDR3 gives the full variable domain: EPEVTQTPSHQVTQMGQEVILRCVPISNHLYFYWYRQILGQKVEFLVSFYNNEISEKSEIFDDQFSVERPDGSNFTLKIRSTKLEDSAMYFCASSVPRTGAGNTIYFGEGSWLTVV.

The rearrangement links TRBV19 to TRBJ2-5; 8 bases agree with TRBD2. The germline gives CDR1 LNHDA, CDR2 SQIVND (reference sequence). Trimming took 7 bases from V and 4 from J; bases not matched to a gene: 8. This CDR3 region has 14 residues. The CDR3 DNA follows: TGTGCCAGTACCTCAACGGCGGGAGGAGAGACCCAGTACTTC. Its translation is CASTSTAGGETQYF.

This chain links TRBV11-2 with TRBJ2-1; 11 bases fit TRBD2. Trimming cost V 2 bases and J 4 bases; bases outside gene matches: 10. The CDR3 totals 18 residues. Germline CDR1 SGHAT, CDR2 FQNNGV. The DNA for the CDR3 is TGTGCCAGCAGCTTAAAACTAGCGGGAGCTTCGTTTTACAATGAGCAGTTCTTC. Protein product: CASSLKLAGASFYNEQFF. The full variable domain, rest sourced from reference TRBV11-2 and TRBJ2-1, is EAGVAQSPRYKIIEKRQSVAFWCNPISGHATLYWYQQILGQGPKLLIQFQNNGVVDDSQLPKDRFSAERLKGVDSTLKIQPAKLEDSAVYLCASSLKLAGASFYNEQFFGPGTRLTVL.

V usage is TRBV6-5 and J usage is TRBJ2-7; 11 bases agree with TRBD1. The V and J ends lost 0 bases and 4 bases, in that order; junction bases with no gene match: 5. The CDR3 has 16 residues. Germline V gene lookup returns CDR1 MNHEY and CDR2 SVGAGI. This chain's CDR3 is CASSYSRDRGFYEQYF. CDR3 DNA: TGTGCCAGCAGTTACTCAAGGGACAGGGGGTTTTACGAGCAGTACTTC.

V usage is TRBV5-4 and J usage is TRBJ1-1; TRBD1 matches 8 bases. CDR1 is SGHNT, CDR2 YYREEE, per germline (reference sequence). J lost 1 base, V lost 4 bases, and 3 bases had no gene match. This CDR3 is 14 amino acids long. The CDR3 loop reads CASSGGQGNTEAFF. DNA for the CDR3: TGTGCCAGCAGCGGCGGACAGGGGAACACTGAAGCTTTCTTT.

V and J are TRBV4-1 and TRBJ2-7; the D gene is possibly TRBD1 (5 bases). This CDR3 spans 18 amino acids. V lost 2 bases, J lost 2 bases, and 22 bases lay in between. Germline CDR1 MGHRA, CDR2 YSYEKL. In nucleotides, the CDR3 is TGCGCCAGCAGCCAACTTACAGGACACACGCTACCTACCTACGAGCAGTACTTC. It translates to CASSQLTGHTLPTYEQYF.

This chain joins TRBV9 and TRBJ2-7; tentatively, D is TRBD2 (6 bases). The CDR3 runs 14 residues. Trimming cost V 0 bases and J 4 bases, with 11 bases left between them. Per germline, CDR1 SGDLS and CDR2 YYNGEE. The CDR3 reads CASSVEAEGYEQYF. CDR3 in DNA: TGTGCCAGCAGCGTAGAGGCGGAGGGATACGAGCAGTACTTC.

Written as DNA, the CDR3 is TGTGCCACCAGCAGAGGTGGGGGACAGGGGAATGGCTACACCTTC. It codes for CATSRGGGQGNGYTF. The J gene is TRBJ1-2, the V gene TRBV15, with 10 bases identical to TRBD1. The germline V gene encodes CDR1 LNHNV and CDR2 YYDKDF (reference sequence). Trimming cost V 1 base and J 6 bases; bases outside gene matches: 5. The CDR3 totals 15 residues.

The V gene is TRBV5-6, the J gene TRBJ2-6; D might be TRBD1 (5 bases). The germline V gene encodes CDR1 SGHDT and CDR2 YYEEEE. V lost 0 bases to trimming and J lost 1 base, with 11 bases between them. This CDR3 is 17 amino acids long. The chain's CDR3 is CASSLDVRASGANVLTF. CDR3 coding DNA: TGTGCCAGCAGCTTGGACGTCAGGGCGTCTGGGGCCAACGTCCTGACTTTC. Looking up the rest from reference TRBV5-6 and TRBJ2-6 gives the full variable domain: DAGVTQSPTHLIKTRGQQVTLRCSPKSGHDTVSWYQQALGQGPQFIFQYYEEEERQRGNFPDRFSGHQFPNYSSELNVNALLLGDSALYLCASSLDVRASGANVLTFGAGSRLTVL.

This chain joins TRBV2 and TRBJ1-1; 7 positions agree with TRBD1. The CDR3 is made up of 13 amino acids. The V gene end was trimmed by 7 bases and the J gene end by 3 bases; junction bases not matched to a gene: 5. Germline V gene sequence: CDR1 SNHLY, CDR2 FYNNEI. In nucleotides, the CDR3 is TGTGCCAGCACCCATGACAGGGACACTGAAGCTTTCTTT. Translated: CASTHDRDTEAFF.

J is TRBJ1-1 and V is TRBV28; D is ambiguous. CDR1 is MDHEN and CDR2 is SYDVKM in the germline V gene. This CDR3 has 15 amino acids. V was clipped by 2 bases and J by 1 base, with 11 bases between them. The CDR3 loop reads CASSLDEGRNTEAFF. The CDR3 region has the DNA TGTGCCAGCAGTTTAGATGAGGGTCGGAACACTGAAGCTTTCTTT.

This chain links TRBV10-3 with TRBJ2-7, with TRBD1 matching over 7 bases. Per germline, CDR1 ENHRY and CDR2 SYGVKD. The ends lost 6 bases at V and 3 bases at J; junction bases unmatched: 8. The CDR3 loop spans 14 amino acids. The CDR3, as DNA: TGTGCCATCAGGAGGGGACAGCAGGACTACGAGCAGTACTTC. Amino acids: CAIRRGQQDYEQYF.

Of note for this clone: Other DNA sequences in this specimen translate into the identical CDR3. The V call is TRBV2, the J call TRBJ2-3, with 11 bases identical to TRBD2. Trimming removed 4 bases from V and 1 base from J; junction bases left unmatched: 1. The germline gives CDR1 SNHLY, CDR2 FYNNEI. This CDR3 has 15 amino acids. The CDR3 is CASSVGLAGTDTQYF. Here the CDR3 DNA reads TGTGCCAGCAGTGTGGGACTAGCGGGCACAGATACGCAGTATTTT.

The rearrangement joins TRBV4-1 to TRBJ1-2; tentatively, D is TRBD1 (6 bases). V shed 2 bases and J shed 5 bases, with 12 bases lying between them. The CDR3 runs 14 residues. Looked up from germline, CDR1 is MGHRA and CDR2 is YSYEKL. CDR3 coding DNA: TGCGCCAGCAGCCAACCCGGGACACGATATGGCTACACCTTC. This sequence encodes CASSQPGTRYGYTF.

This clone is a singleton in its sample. For the CDR3, the DNA is TGTGCCAGCAGCTTACAGGGTGGGTACACTGAAGCTTTCTTT. It specifies CASSLQGGYTEAFF. This chain connects TRBV7-9 to TRBJ1-1; D perhaps matches TRBD1 (5 bases). The CDR3 covers 14 residues. Trimming took off 2 bases at V and 3 bases at J, with 10 bases between the two ends. CDR1 and CDR2 (germline): SEHNR, FQNEAQ (reference sequence).

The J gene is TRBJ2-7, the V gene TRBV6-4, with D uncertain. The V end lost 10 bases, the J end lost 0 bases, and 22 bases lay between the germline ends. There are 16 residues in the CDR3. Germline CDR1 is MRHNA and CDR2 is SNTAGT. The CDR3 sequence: CATIPPGDKSSYEQYF. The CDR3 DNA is TGTGCCACCATTCCCCCGGGTGATAAGAGCTCCTACGAGCAGTACTTC.

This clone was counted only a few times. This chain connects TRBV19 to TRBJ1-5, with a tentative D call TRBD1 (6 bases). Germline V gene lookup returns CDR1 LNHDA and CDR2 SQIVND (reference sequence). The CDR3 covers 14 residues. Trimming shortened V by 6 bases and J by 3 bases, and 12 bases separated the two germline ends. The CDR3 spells CASRYGQNNQPQHF. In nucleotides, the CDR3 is TGTGCCAGTAGATACGGACAGAACAATCAGCCCCAGCATTTT.

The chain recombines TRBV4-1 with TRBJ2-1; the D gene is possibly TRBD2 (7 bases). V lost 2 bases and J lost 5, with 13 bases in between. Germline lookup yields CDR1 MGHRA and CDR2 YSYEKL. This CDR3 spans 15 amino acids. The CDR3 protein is CASSQRGAPDNEQFF. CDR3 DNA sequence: TGCGCCAGCAGCCAACGGGGGGCCCCTGACAATGAGCAGTTCTTC.

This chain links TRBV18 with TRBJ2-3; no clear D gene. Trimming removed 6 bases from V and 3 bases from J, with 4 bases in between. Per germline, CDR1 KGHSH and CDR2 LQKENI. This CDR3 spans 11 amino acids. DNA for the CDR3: TGTGCCAGCTCGCAGACAGATACGCAGTATTTT. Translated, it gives CASSQTDTQYF.

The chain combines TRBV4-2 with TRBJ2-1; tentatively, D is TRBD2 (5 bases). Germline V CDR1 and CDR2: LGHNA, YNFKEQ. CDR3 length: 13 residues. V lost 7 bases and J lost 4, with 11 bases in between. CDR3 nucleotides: TGTGCCAGCACCCTAGGAGGTTACAATGAGCAGTTCTTC. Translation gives CASTLGGYNEQFF.